The 23 T cell receptor beta chains below were found in one sample sequenced in a study of T cells expressing NK-cell markers. Each CDR3 protein gets one entry in TCRdb, which reprocessed the 5' RACE reads and gives no DNA. This sample's clone table lists approximately 380,000 distinct CDR3 sequences. The source material was blood T cells: a sorted CD56 or NKG2C T cell subset, CD4+ or CD8+ T cells, or bulk PBMC T cells (not recorded which). The receptors derive from a man aged 18-70 years in good health.

The J gene is TRBJ1-2, the V gene TRBV7-2; checking the TCRdb D call of TRBD1 is not possible without DNA. Germline V CDR1 and CDR2: SGHTA, FQGNSA. The CDR3 loop spans 16 amino acids. CDR3: CASSLVRTGVGSGYTF. The full variable domain, rest sourced from reference TRBV7-2 and TRBJ1-2, is GAGVSQSPSNKVTEKGKDVELRCDPISGHTALYWYRQSLGQGLEFLIYFQGNSAPDKSGLPSDRFSAERTGGSVSTLTIQRTQQEDSAVYLCASSLVRTGVGSGYTFGSGTRLTVV.

V gene TRBV5-6 combines with J gene TRBJ2-2; the TRBD1 assignment by TCRdb is unverifiable without DNA. Germline values: CDR1 SGHDT, CDR2 YYEEEE. The CDR3 covers 16 residues. The CDR3 spells CASSLFGGPNTGELFF.

The chain recombines TRBV25-1 with TRBJ1-6. The CDR3 has 15 residues. Per germline, CDR1 MGHDK and CDR2 SYGVNS. CDR3 amino acids: CASSELAAENSPLHF.

The chain employs TRBV27 and TRBJ2-7; TCRdb reports TRBD1, a call that lacks DNA to check it against. The CDR3 is 12 amino acids. CDR1 and CDR2 from the germline V gene are MNHEY and SMNVEV (reference sequence). The CDR3 loop is CASSARTGRQYF.

The gene calls are TRBV29-1 and TRBJ1-1; TCRdb gives TRBD1 as the D gene, but with no DNA this cannot be confirmed. Germline V CDR1 and CDR2: SQVTM, ANQGSEA. The CDR3 loop spans 11 amino acids. This CDR3 is CSVGQGLEAFF.

The chain employs TRBV21-1 and TRBJ2-7; TCRdb's D call of TRBD2 is untestable without DNA. TRBV21-1 is given as a pseudogene. The CDR3 has 11 residues. CDR3 amino acids: CASRNGPEQYF.

The chain recombines TRBV5-1 with TRBJ2-2; TCRdb outputs TRBD1, but without DNA this stays unchecked. CDR3 size: 15 residues. In germline, CDR1 is SGHRS, CDR2 YFSETQ. CDR3 protein: CASSPLSGDTGELFF. Complete variable domain (other parts from reference TRBV5-1 and TRBJ2-2): KAGVTQTPRYLIKTRGQQVTLSCSPISGHRSVSWYQQTPGQGLQFLFEYFSETQRNKGNFPGRFSGRQFSNSRSEMNVSTLELGDSALYLCASSPLSGDTGELFFGEGSRLTVL.

V usage is TRBV28 and J usage is TRBJ1-2. This CDR3 has 14 amino acids. Germline CDR1 and CDR2: MDHEN and SYDVKM. This CDR3 reads CASSNPGQAYGYTF.

V and J are TRBV6-6 and TRBJ1-4; TCRdb designates TRBD1, a call that cannot be tested without DNA. From germline, CDR1 is MNHNY and CDR2 SVGAGI (reference sequence). The CDR3 runs 13 residues. The CDR3 protein is CAISLRGGEKLFF.

The chain couples TRBV5-1 to TRBJ2-2; the D call from TCRdb, TRBD2, cannot be confirmed without DNA. CDR3 length: 16 residues. Germline V gives CDR1 SGHRS, CDR2 YFSETQ. CDR3 residues: CASHRAGGSNTGELFF. The whole variable domain, filled in from reference TRBV5-1 and TRBJ2-2, reads KAGVTQTPRYLIKTRGQQVTLSCSPISGHRSVSWYQQTPGQGLQFLFEYFSETQRNKGNFPGRFSGRQFSNSRSEMNVSTLELGDSALYLCASHRAGGSNTGELFFGEGSRLTVL.

This rearrangement joins TRBV12-3 or TRBV12-4 to TRBJ1-1. This CDR3 has 14 residues. Here the CDR3 reads CASSLFPDNTEAFF.

The chain has TRBV5-6 and TRBJ2-2; the TCRdb call, TRBD1, lacks DNA for checking. Germline CDR1 is SGHDT and CDR2 is YYEEEE. This CDR3 contains 14 residues. The CDR3 loop reads CASSGRGRTGELFF.

This sequence joins TRBV27 and TRBJ1-1; TCRdb outputs TRBD1, but without DNA this stays unchecked. CDR1 and CDR2 from the germline V gene are MNHEY and SMNVEV (reference sequence). The CDR3 has 13 amino acids. CDR3: CASRGQENTEAFF.

This rearrangement joins TRBV14 to TRBJ2-7; the D call of TRBD1 rests on TCRdb alone, since no DNA is present to check it. This CDR3 is built from 13 residues. CDR1 is SGHDN, CDR2 FVKESK, per germline. This CDR3 is CASSQRTGSEQYF.

The chain is built from TRBV9 and TRBJ1-6. The germline gives CDR1 SGDLS, CDR2 YYNGEE. The CDR3 has 12 amino acids. CDR3 region: CASGIYNSPLHF.

The rearrangement joins TRBV5-6 to TRBJ2-6; the D call from TCRdb, TRBD1, cannot be confirmed without DNA. This CDR3 spans 14 amino acids. Germline-derived CDR1 and CDR2 are SGHDT and YYEEEE. CDR3 sequence: CATLGSSGANVLTF.

The V and J genes are TRBV25-1 and TRBJ1-6. CDR1 and CDR2 (germline): MGHDK, SYGVNS. This CDR3 spans 15 amino acids. This CDR3 is CASSESRGRNSPLHF.

The rearrangement uses TRBV13 and TRBJ1-5. Germline V CDR1 and CDR2: PRHDT, FYEKMQ (reference sequence). This CDR3 spans 13 amino acids. CDR3 region: CASSVQKEQPQHF.

The chain combines TRBV6-5 with TRBJ2-2; the D call from TCRdb, TRBD1, cannot be confirmed without DNA. The CDR3 sequence is 15 residues long. Germline CDR1 is MNHEY and CDR2 is SVGAGI. The CDR3 sequence is CASSYVAGGTGELFF.

The J gene is TRBJ2-2, the V gene TRBV20-1; the TCRdb D gene call, TRBD1, has no DNA to confirm it. Germline CDR1 and CDR2: DFQATT and SNEGSKA (reference sequence). CDR3 length equals 15 residues. The CDR3 protein is CSARGGDRGTGELFF.

This chain uses TRBV4-1 with TRBJ2-5. Germline loops: CDR1 MGHRA, CDR2 YSYEKL. There are 15 residues in the CDR3. CDR3: CASSQVGRAGETQYF.

This chain links TRBV5-6 with TRBJ1-4; with no DNA, the TCRdb D assignment of TRBD1 cannot be verified. CDR3 length equals 15 residues. From germline, CDR1 is SGHDT and CDR2 YYEEEE. The CDR3: CASSGQTAANEKLFF.

V and J are TRBV2 and TRBJ2-7; the TCRdb call, TRBD2, lacks DNA for checking. This CDR3 has 14 amino acids. Germline loops: CDR1 SNHLY, CDR2 FYNNEI. The CDR3 sequence is CASRSPGTSYEQYF.